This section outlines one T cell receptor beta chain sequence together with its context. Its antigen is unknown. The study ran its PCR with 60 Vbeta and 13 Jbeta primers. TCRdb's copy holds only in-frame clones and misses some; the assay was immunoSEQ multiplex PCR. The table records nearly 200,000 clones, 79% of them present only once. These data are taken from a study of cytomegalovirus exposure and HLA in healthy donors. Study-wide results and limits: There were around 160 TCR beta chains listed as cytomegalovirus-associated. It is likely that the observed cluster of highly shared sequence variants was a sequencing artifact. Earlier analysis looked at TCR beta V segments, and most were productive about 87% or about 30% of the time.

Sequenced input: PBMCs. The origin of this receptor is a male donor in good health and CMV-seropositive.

The chain's CDR3 is CASSHDRAETQYF. The CDR3 DNA reads as TGTGCCAGCAGCCACGACAGGGCAGAGACCCAGTACTTC. The chain couples TRBV7-7 to TRBJ2-5, with 7 bases aligning to TRBD1. The CDR3 covers 13 residues. CDR1 and CDR2 from the germline V gene are SSHAT and FNYEAQ (reference sequence). J was trimmed by 4 bases and V by 5 bases; bases with no gene match: 4.